This TCR beta chain was profiled in a study of T-cell reconstitution after alpha-beta-depleted transplantation in children. CDR3 length: 16 amino acids. The V end lost 3 bases, the J end lost 2 bases, and 14 bases lay between the germline ends. This clonotype came up a few times. Antigen: not known. Whole-study findings and limits: Where some patients showed high TCRbeta diversity at day 60, it came from recipient T cells and thymic progenitors that had survived. Hyperexpanded clones declined; after one year, newly produced T cells mostly supplied diversity. Alpha-beta T cells present about two months after transplant were reported to originate from several hundred expanded graft clones.

TCRbeta library preparation incorporated unique molecular identifiers. Each CDR3 protein gets one entry after TCRdb re-called the PCR reads with MiXCR. This table has a few hundred thousand distinct CDR3 sequences, around 27% appearing once. The rearrangement uses TRBV12-3 or TRBV12-4 and TRBJ2-1; possibly TRBD1 for D (6 bases). This clonotype was sampled from a boy in the first two years of life with Wiskott-Aldrich syndrome, due to receive a stem cell transplant. This sample comprised PBMCs, obtained before TCRalphabeta/CD19-depleted stem cell transplant. CDR3 residues: CASSFRRGVTYNEQFF. The CDR3 bases are TGTGCCAGCAGTTTCCGCAGGGGAGTCACCTACAATGAGCAGTTCTTC.